In this sample, the clone carrying this T cell receptor (beta chain) turned up a few times. Its specificity is not known. The record originates from a study of T cells after yellow fever vaccination. Study-wide results and caveats: A minor fraction of clonotypes spanned both CD4 and CD8 compartments. The secondary response was weaker, and its peak arrived faster, on day 5 versus 15. Re-detected after boosting: most primary clones, 95% to 98% of CD4 and 75% to 90% of CD8.

Researchers made TCR cDNA using 5'RACE template switching, and this step added a universal primer site and UMIs. MiXCR was run by TCRdb on the 5' RACE reads, yielding one entry per CDR3 protein. The sample shows 300,000 to 400,000 distinct CDR3 sequences, 9.5% to 15% of them seen only once. This CDR3 has 13 residues. V lost 0 bases and J lost 2, with 4 bases in between. The germline V gene has CDR1 LGHDT and CDR2 YNNKEL (reference sequence). The TCR was taken from a man aged 18-30 years who received the YFV17D yellow fever vaccine. Sequenced material: CD4+ T cells sorted from PBMCs, taken 15 days after the yellow fever booster vaccination. The chain uses TRBV3-1 and TRBJ1-2; D call uncertain. The CDR3 nucleotides are TGTGCCAGCAGCCAAGAAGGGAACTATGGCTACACCTTC. Its translation: CASSQEGNYGYTF.